This T cell receptor beta chain appears in the sequencing data of a study of blood T cells in healthy people across ages. This CDR3 region has 15 residues. V was clipped by 4 bases and J by 7 bases; unmatched bases: 6. Germline CDR1 and CDR2: SGHTA and FQGNSA. This clonotype came up a few times. Its antigen is unknown. A J-beta primer mix and a sample-barcoded 5' primer were used in a second PCR of about 6 to 12 cycles. TCRdb recomputed calls from the 5' RACE reads with MiXCR, one row per CDR3 protein. This sample yields fewer than 2 million distinct CDR3 sequences, of which around 42% are seen a single time; roughly 24% belongs to the top ten. Points from the study as a whole: Greater diversity and more naive CD4+ cells were seen in long-lived donors than in aged donors.

The chain is built from TRBV7-2 and TRBJ2-5, with 13 bases aligning to TRBD2. Sequenced input: blood. The sequence came from a human donor in good health. The CDR3 DNA reads TGTGCCAGCAGCTCCACTAGCGGGGGGGTAGGGACCCAGTACTTC. Protein: CASSSTSGGVGTQYF.